This TCR beta chain emerged from a study of cytomegalovirus exposure and HLA in healthy donors. This CDR3 is 13 amino acids long. V gave up 7 bases and J gave up 6 bases; unmatched junction bases: 6. Germline V gene sequence: CDR1 SGHRS, CDR2 YFSETQ. PCR used 60 Vbeta primers and 13 Jbeta primers. In the authors' methods: Some 9.9 million shared chains were among about 80 million unique TCR beta chains counted in a later analysis. Some clones are missing from TCRdb's copy, which holds only in-frame ones; the method was immunoSEQ multiplex PCR. V, J and clone size are taken as reported in that table, and D and trimming were inferred from the DNA itself. The sample includes over 95,000 clones, around two thirds of them seen just once.

This chain joins TRBV5-1 and TRBJ2-1, with TRBD1 matching 8 bases. Sequencing used PBMCs. This receptor was identified in a human donor in good health. In DNA, the CDR3 is TGCGCCAGCTGGACAGGGAGTAGCAATGAGCAGTTCTTC. Translating gives CASWTGSSNEQFF.